One sample yielded the 29 T cell receptor beta chains listed below, sequenced in a study of identical twins. TCRdb re-analysed the 5' RACE reads in MiXCR, keeping a single row per CDR3 protein. The table has about 810,000 distinct CDR3 sequences, approximately 13% seen once. These same records also appear under a second study, on yellow fever vaccine responses in identical twins.

Sequenced material: PBMCs. These receptors all come from a woman aged 18-30 years in good health.

This clonotype was seen a handful of times. The chain uses TRBV12-3 or TRBV12-4 and TRBJ2-1; D unclear. This CDR3 is built from 17 residues. V shed 1 base and J shed 4 bases, with 17 bases lying between them. CDR3 sequence reads: CASSLGRLRDDYNEQFF. The CDR3 region has the DNA TGTGCCAGCAGTTTAGGGCGGCTCCGAGATGATTACAATGAGCAGTTCTTC.

This clonotype was observed many times. V and J are TRBV29-1 and TRBJ2-6; 7 bases are a match to TRBD2. The CDR3 spans 13 residues. The junction had 2 bases not matched to a gene; V was cut back by 5 bases and J by 4 bases. Germline CDR1 is SQVTM and CDR2 is ANQGSEA. As DNA, the CDR3 is TGCAGCGTTCTAGCGGCCGGGGCCAACGTCCTGACTTTC. Translated, it gives CSVLAAGANVLTF.

At least ten counts were recorded for this clonotype. The CDR3 here is CSASLSHGEQFF. The CDR3 DNA sequence: TGCAGTGCTAGTTTATCACACGGTGAGCAGTTCTTC. The V gene is TRBV20-1, the J gene TRBJ2-1; no reliable D call. The CDR3 covers 12 residues. The germline CDR1 and CDR2 sequences are DFQATT and SNEGSKA (reference sequence). The V gene lost 3 bases and the J gene lost 9 bases, with 12 bases spanning the gap.

The J gene is TRBJ2-1, the V gene TRBV7-2, with TRBD2 matching 11 bases. This CDR3 is 15 amino acids long. Germline loops: CDR1 SGHTA, CDR2 FQGNSA. V shed 5 bases and J 9 bases; nucleotides not matched to a gene: 9. CDR3 in amino acids: CASSQGRLAGGEQFF. In nucleotides, the CDR3 is TGTGCCAGCAGCCAAGGTCGGCTAGCGGGAGGTGAGCAGTTCTTC.

This clonotype was seen at least ten times. The CDR3 region is CASSQGQGNSPLHF. The CDR3 DNA reads TGTGCCAGCAGCCAAGGTCAGGGAAACTCACCCCTCCACTTT. J is TRBJ1-6 and V is TRBV3-1; D might be TRBD1 (5 bases). CDR3 length equals 14 residues. The ends were cut back, 1 base at V and 10 bases at J, with 11 bases in the middle. CDR1 is LGHDT, CDR2 YNNKEL, per germline (reference sequence).

The chain employs TRBV5-1 and TRBJ2-3; 8 bases agree with TRBD1. This CDR3 is built from 17 residues. V shed 0 bases and J 4 bases; nucleotides not matched to a gene: 10. The germline CDR1 and CDR2 sequences are SGHRS and YFSETQ. CDR3 amino acids: CASSLALGQERADTQYF. CDR3 coding DNA: TGCGCCAGCAGCTTGGCTCTGGGACAGGAACGCGCAGATACGCAGTATTTT. The full variable domain, rest sourced from reference TRBV5-1 and TRBJ2-3, is KAGVTQTPRYLIKTRGQQVTLSCSPISGHRSVSWYQQTPGQGLQFLFEYFSETQRNKGNFPGRFSGRQFSNSRSEMNVSTLELGDSALYLCASSLALGQERADTQYFGPGTRLTVL.

In this sample, this clonotype turned up a few times. The chain combines TRBV12-3 or TRBV12-4 with TRBJ2-1; D ambiguous. Deletions cut 2 bases from V and 0 bases from J, with 8 bases between. This CDR3 region has 15 residues. The CDR3 coding sequence is TGTGCCAGCAGTTTACAGCGAAGCTCCTACAATGAGCAGTTCTTC. Protein: CASSLQRSSYNEQFF.

The chain uses TRBV2 and TRBJ2-7; 10 nucleotides match TRBD2. In germline, CDR1 is SNHLY, CDR2 FYNNEI. Trimming at V came to 9 bases and at J to 2 bases, leaving 1 base not matched to a gene. This CDR3 spans 12 amino acids. Here the CDR3 DNA reads TGTGCCAGTCTAGCGGGGGCCTACGAGCAGTACTTC. It yields the protein CASLAGAYEQYF.

This clonotype was seen a handful of times. The J gene is TRBJ2-7, the V gene TRBV6-2 or TRBV6-3, with TRBD1 matching over 8 bases. V lost 5 bases and J lost 3; bases outside the gene matches: 9. The CDR3 runs to 15 residues. The germline V gene has CDR1 MNHEY and CDR2 SVGEGT. The CDR3 DNA reads TGTGCCAGCAGTACCGGACAGGGCTTCCTCTACGAGCAGTACTTC. Translated, it gives CASSTGQGFLYEQYF.

The DNA of the CDR3 is TGTGCCAGCAGCGACCTTTCGGGGCTTATTGAAGCTTTCTTT. This sequence encodes CASSDLSGLIEAFF. V usage is TRBV9 and J usage is TRBJ1-1; perhaps TRBD1 as D (5 bases). V lost 3 bases and J lost 7, with 16 bases in between. There are 14 residues in the CDR3. Germline CDR1 SGDLS, CDR2 YYNGEE.

This clonotype has only a few counts. The rearrangement joins TRBV5-6 to TRBJ2-1, with D unclear. Germline V gives CDR1 SGHDT, CDR2 YYEEEE. Trimming removed 4 bases at V and 8 bases at J, with 16 bases between. The CDR3 has 14 amino acids. Written as DNA, the CDR3 is TGTGCCAGCAGCCCCCCCAGGCCCTTTGATGAGCAGTTCTTC. Translating gives CASSPPRPFDEQFF.

A few counts support this clonotype. The chain couples TRBV2 to TRBJ2-1; unclear D gene. The ends were cut back, 0 bases at V and 4 bases at J, with 10 bases in the middle. The CDR3 has 15 residues. Germline CDR1 reads SNHLY; CDR2 reads FYNNEI. CDR3 protein: CASSEASRTYNEQFF. The CDR3 DNA reads as TGTGCCAGCAGTGAAGCGTCCAGAACTTACAATGAGCAGTTCTTC.

The chain joins TRBV5-1 to TRBJ2-1; 7 bases match TRBD1. The CDR3 extends over 15 amino acids. Trimming took 3 bases from V and 5 from J; bases not matched to a gene: 8. Germline V gene sequence: CDR1 SGHRS, CDR2 YFSETQ. CDR3 protein: CASSWRTGGDNEQFF. The CDR3 coding sequence is TGCGCCAGCAGCTGGCGGACAGGAGGTGACAATGAGCAGTTCTTC.

This clonotype was detected only a few times. The rearrangement joins TRBV20-1 to TRBJ2-2; 8 bases are a match to TRBD2. The germline CDR1 and CDR2 sequences are DFQATT and SNEGSKA (reference sequence). J lost 6 bases, V lost 3 bases, and 0 bases had no gene match. The CDR3 runs to 12 residues. CDR3 sequence reads: CSASGGAGELFF. The CDR3 DNA reads TGCAGTGCTAGCGGGGGGGCCGGGGAGCTGTTTTTT.

The J gene is TRBJ2-1, the V gene TRBV24-1; 8 bases align to TRBD1. V shed 4 bases and J 4 bases; nucleotides not matched to a gene: 8. This CDR3 comprises 16 residues. Per the germline V gene, CDR1 is KGHDR and CDR2 is SFDVKD. CDR3 coding DNA: TGTGCCACCAGTGACCCAGGGGGCTCGCAGTACAATGAGCAGTTCTTC. Residues: CATSDPGGSQYNEQFF.

This clonotype has more than one count but fewer than ten. The chain has TRBV5-1 and TRBJ1-4; tentative D call: TRBD1 (5 bases). Deletions cut 1 base from V and 8 bases from J, with 15 bases between. Germline loops: CDR1 SGHRS, CDR2 YFSETQ. The CDR3 sequence is 15 residues long. CDR3 bases: TGCGCCAGCAGCTTGTCGGGTGACAGAGGGGAAAAACTGTTTTTT. It yields the protein CASSLSGDRGEKLFF.

The V and J genes are TRBV12-3 or TRBV12-4 and TRBJ2-7, with 11 bases lining up with TRBD2. The CDR3 contains 16 residues. J lost 0 bases, V lost 6 bases, and 7 bases had no gene match. CDR3 amino acids: CASRSSGRLSSYEQYF. The CDR3 DNA reads as TGTGCCAGCAGGTCTAGCGGGAGGCTAAGCTCCTACGAGCAGTACTTC.

This clonotype has just a few counts. V gene TRBV5-1 combines with J gene TRBJ1-5; D is unresolved. The germline V and J ends were trimmed by 4 bases and 0 bases, with 11 bases remaining between them. Germline CDR1 is SGHRS and CDR2 is YFSETQ. The CDR3 runs 15 residues. For the CDR3, the DNA is TGCGCCAGCAGCGCGGAAGCGGGTAGCAATCAGCCCCAGCATTTT. This codes for CASSAEAGSNQPQHF.

This clonotype occurred a few times. The chain has TRBV27 and TRBJ2-2, with D unclear. CDR1 is MNHEY and CDR2 is SMNVEV in the germline V gene (reference sequence). The CDR3 sequence is 14 residues long. The V gene lost 6 bases and the J gene lost 3 bases, with 11 bases spanning the gap. The chain's CDR3 is CASRLGIDTGELFF. The CDR3 nucleotides are TGTGCCAGCAGGTTGGGGATTGACACCGGGGAGCTGTTTTTT.

This clonotype came up a few times. V usage is TRBV5-1 and J usage is TRBJ2-3; D perhaps matches TRBD2 (6 bases). The CDR3 runs to 14 residues. CDR1 and CDR2 (germline): SGHRS, YFSETQ. Trimming removed 4 bases from V and 2 bases from J, with 11 bases in between. In nucleotides, the CDR3 is TGCGCCAGCAGCGGGGACTTCTACACAGATACGCAGTATTTT. Its translation: CASSGDFYTDTQYF.

V gene TRBV11-2 combines with J gene TRBJ2-7, with 9 bases fitting TRBD2. CDR1 and CDR2 (germline): SGHAT, FQNNGV. J was trimmed by 3 bases and V by 6 bases; bases with no gene match: 12. The CDR3 runs to 16 residues. The CDR3 sequence: CASSLRIAGDYYEQYF. CDR3 nucleotides: TGTGCCAGCAGTTTAAGAATAGCGGGAGACTACTACGAGCAGTACTTC.

Only a few counts were recorded for this clonotype. The V and J genes are TRBV20-1 and TRBJ2-7, with D unresolved. Trimming removed 0 bases from V and 0 bases from J, with 12 bases in between. The germline V gene has CDR1 DFQATT and CDR2 SNEGSKA (reference sequence). This CDR3 is 15 amino acids long. CDR3 sequence: CSARDSGTFSYEQYF. The CDR3 coding sequence is TGCAGTGCTAGAGATTCCGGAACTTTCTCCTACGAGCAGTACTTC.

The V and J genes are TRBV2 and TRBJ2-7, with TRBD2 as a possible D gene (6 bases). The CDR3 extends over 12 amino acids. Deletions cut 4 bases from V and 7 bases from J, with 11 bases between. In germline, CDR1 is SNHLY, CDR2 FYNNEI. CDR3 DNA: TGTGCCAGCAGTGGGGACTCCCCGGAGCAGTACGTC. This sequence encodes CASSGDSPEQYV.

This chain links TRBV24-1 with TRBJ2-1; TRBD1 aligns across 7 bases. The junction had 8 bases not matched to a gene; V was cut back by 3 bases and J by 4 bases. The CDR3 extends over 16 amino acids. Germline V CDR1 and CDR2: KGHDR, SFDVKD. The CDR3 reads CATSDDRVPRYNEQFF. Here the CDR3 DNA reads TGTGCCACCAGTGATGACAGGGTCCCTCGTTACAATGAGCAGTTCTTC.

This clonotype was recorded at least ten times. V gene TRBV12-3 or TRBV12-4 combines with J gene TRBJ2-3, with 10 nucleotides matching TRBD2. After removal of 3 bases from V and 2 bases from J, the junction contained 5 bases not matched to a gene. The CDR3 consists of 16 residues. The DNA of the CDR3 is TGTGCCAGCAGTTTCCAAGCGGGGGGGCCCACAGATACGCAGTATTTT. Amino acids: CASSFQAGGPTDTQYF.

This clonotype showed up just a few times. V and J are TRBV5-1 and TRBJ1-1; D is undetermined. Trimming took 4 bases from V and 4 from J, leaving 14 bases between them. Germline V gives CDR1 SGHRS, CDR2 YFSETQ. CDR3 length equals 14 residues. CDR3 DNA sequence: TGCGCCAGCAGCGTAAACAGTGGTGGCACTGAAGCTTTCTTT. This sequence encodes CASSVNSGGTEAFF.

The V gene is TRBV3-1, the J gene TRBJ1-1, with D hard to call. V lost 2 bases and J 1 base, leaving 17 bases between the germline ends. This CDR3 contains 17 residues. Germline V CDR1 and CDR2: LGHDT, YNNKEL (reference sequence). The CDR3 region has the DNA TGTGCCAGCAGCCAACATCAAGATGGGAGACCGAACACTGAAGCTTTCTTT. Encoded protein: CASSQHQDGRPNTEAFF.

This clonotype was counted a few times. The chain carries TRBV6-5 and TRBJ1-6; D uncertain. V was clipped by 0 bases and J by 7 bases, with 10 bases between them. CDR1 MNHEY and CDR2 SVGAGI come from the germline V gene. The CDR3 consists of 15 residues. In DNA, the CDR3 is TGTGCCAGCAGTTACTCGAGAGGACCCAATTCACCCCTCCACTTT. Amino acid sequence: CASSYSRGPNSPLHF.

This clonotype was seen at least ten times. This chain joins TRBV12-3 or TRBV12-4 and TRBJ1-5, with a possible D match to TRBD1 (6 bases). Trimming stripped 4 bases from V and 5 bases from J, with 12 bases between. The length of the CDR3 is 14 residues. The CDR3 sequence: CASSSSGEDQPQHF. The DNA of the CDR3 is TGTGCCAGCAGTTCCTCAGGGGAAGATCAGCCCCAGCATTTT.